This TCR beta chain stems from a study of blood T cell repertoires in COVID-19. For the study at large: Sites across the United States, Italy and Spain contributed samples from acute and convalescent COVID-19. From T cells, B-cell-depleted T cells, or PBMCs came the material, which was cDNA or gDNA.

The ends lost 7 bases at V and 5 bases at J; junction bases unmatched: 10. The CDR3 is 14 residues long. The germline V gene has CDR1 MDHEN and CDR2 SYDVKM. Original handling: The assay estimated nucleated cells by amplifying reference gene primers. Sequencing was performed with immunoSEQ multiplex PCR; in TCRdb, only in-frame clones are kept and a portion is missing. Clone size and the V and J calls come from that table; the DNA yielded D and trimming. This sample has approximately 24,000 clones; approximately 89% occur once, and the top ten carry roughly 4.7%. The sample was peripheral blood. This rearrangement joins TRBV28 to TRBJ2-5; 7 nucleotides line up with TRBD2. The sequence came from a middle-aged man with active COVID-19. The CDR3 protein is CASKGSREGETQYF. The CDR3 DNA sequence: TGTGCCAGCAAGGGGAGTAGGGAGGGGGAGACCCAGTACTTC.